Listed below are T cell receptor beta chains from one sample, sequenced in a study of blood T cell repertoires in COVID-19. Clones were read by immunoSEQ multiplex PCR, and TCRdb kept only the in-frame ones, dropping some. The table lists roughly 500,000 clones, around 85% of them singletons. Sequencing input: PBMCs or T cells enriched from blood (not recorded which). All receptors come from a woman aged 60-75 years who had recovered from COVID-19. Each CDR3 is given with its conserved first and last residue. The order of the fields is D gene, V gene, J gene, clone size, CDR3 protein, CDR3 DNA. A D gene is named only where the DNA matches it firmly. Only some rows state a clone size, as once, few, many or a class for expanded clones.

d_gene: TRBD2; v_gene: TRBV30; j_gene: TRBJ2-7; abundance: -; CDR3aa: CAWSVRLAGEQYF; CDR3nt: TGTGCCTGGAGTGTAAGACTAGCGGGCGAGCAGTACTTC
d_gene: -; v_gene: TRBV30; j_gene: TRBJ1-3; abundance: -; CDR3aa: CAWSVWEASSGNTIYF; CDR3nt: TGTGCCTGGAGTGTTTGGGAGGCCAGCTCTGGAAACACCATATATTTT
d_gene: -; v_gene: TRBV2; j_gene: TRBJ1-5; abundance: -; CDR3aa: CASSLGGAGQPQHF; CDR3nt: TGTGCCAGCAGTTTAGGGGGGGCCGGGCAGCCCCAGCATTTT
d_gene: -; v_gene: TRBV9; j_gene: TRBJ2-7; abundance: many; CDR3aa: CASSKQGFSYEQYF; CDR3nt: TGTGCCAGCAGTAAACAGGGATTCTCCTACGAGCAGTACTTC
d_gene: TRBD1; v_gene: TRBV7-6; j_gene: TRBJ1-1; abundance: -; CDR3aa: CASSSGQNGDTEAFF; CDR3nt: TGTGCCAGCAGCTCGGGACAGAATGGGGACACTGAAGCTTTCTTT
d_gene: -; v_gene: TRBV6-2/TRBV6-3; j_gene: TRBJ2-3; abundance: few; CDR3aa: CASSYSTRSSTDTQYF; CDR3nt: TGTGCCAGCAGTTACTCGACTAGATCTAGCACAGATACGCAGTATTTT
d_gene: TRBD1; v_gene: TRBV4-2; j_gene: TRBJ2-5; abundance: few; CDR3aa: CASSLTTGGQETQYF; CDR3nt: TGTGCCAGCAGCCTAACGACAGGGGGACAAGAGACCCAGTACTTC
d_gene: TRBD2; v_gene: TRBV24-1; j_gene: TRBJ2-1; abundance: -; CDR3aa: CATSDPGLAPYNEQFF; CDR3nt: TGTGCCACCAGTGATCCAGGACTAGCGCCCTACAATGAGCAGTTCTTC
d_gene: TRBD1; v_gene: TRBV6-5; j_gene: TRBJ1-1; abundance: -; CDR3aa: CAATGGNTEAFF; CDR3nt: TGTGCCGCAACAGGGGGGAACACTGAAGCTTTCTTT
d_gene: -; v_gene: TRBV2; j_gene: TRBJ2-2; abundance: -; CDR3aa: CASSEGGTWNTGELFF; CDR3nt: TGTGCCAGCAGTGAAGGAGGTACTTGGAACACCGGGGAGCTGTTTTTT
d_gene: TRBD1; v_gene: TRBV4-2; j_gene: TRBJ1-1; abundance: -; CDR3aa: CASSSGQGNTEAFF; CDR3nt: TGTGCCAGCAGCTCGGGACAGGGGAACACTGAAGCTTTCTTT
d_gene: -; v_gene: TRBV7-8; j_gene: TRBJ1-6; abundance: -; CDR3aa: CASSLGGTVSYNSPLHF; CDR3nt: TGTGCCAGCAGCTTAGGTGGGACTGTCTCCTATAATTCACCCCTCCACTTT
d_gene: TRBD1; v_gene: TRBV28; j_gene: TRBJ1-5; abundance: -; CDR3aa: CASSPPQGAVQPQHF; CDR3nt: TGTGCCAGCAGTCCACCTCAGGGGGCTGTTCAGCCCCAGCATTTT
d_gene: -; v_gene: TRBV5-1; j_gene: TRBJ1-3; abundance: -; CDR3aa: CASRQVRENTIYF; CDR3nt: TGCGCCAGCCGACAGGTTCGCGAAAACACCATATATTTT
d_gene: TRBD1; v_gene: TRBV10-3; j_gene: TRBJ2-7; abundance: -; CDR3aa: CAITGTGYEQYF; CDR3nt: TGTGCCATCACCGGGACAGGCTACGAGCAGTACTTC